The 11 T cell receptor beta chains presented below share a single source sample, sequenced in a study of blood T cell repertoires in COVID-19. Only in-frame clones appear in the TCRdb table, and some are missing; sequencing was by immunoSEQ multiplex PCR. Found here are fewer than 350,000 clones, under 90% of them singletons; the top ten hold roughly 2.9%. What was sequenced was peripheral blood. The receptors come from a woman in her sixties or seventies with active or convalescent COVID-19.

This clone was seen only once. The genes are TRBV9 and TRBJ2-1, with 16 positions matching TRBD2. J was trimmed by 2 bases and V by 3 bases; bases with no gene match: 8. The CDR3 consists of 19 residues. From germline, CDR1 is SGDLS and CDR2 YYNGEE. The CDR3 loop is CASSGPGLAGGQAYNEQFF. The CDR3 nucleotides are TGTGCCAGCAGCGGACCGGGACTAGCGGGGGGGCAGGCCTACAATGAGCAGTTCTTC.

The chain has TRBV30 and TRBJ1-2, with 8 positions matching TRBD1. The germline gives CDR1 GTSNPN, CDR2 SVGIG (reference sequence). The V segment lost 0 bases and the J segment 4 bases; nucleotides outside the gene matches: 10. This CDR3 is 16 amino acids long. CDR3 residues: CAWSVLNQGAVYGYTF. The CDR3 DNA is TGTGCCTGGAGTGTTCTCAACCAGGGGGCTGTCTATGGCTACACCTTC.

This clone was seen once. V and J are TRBV5-1 and TRBJ1-1; D perhaps matches TRBD1 (5 bases). The CDR3 has 15 residues. The germline gives CDR1 SGHRS, CDR2 YFSETQ. Trimming took off 0 bases at V and 5 bases at J, with 14 bases between the two ends. The CDR3 DNA sequence: TGCGCCAGCAGCTTGGCCGGATCAGGGCTTACTGAAGCTTTCTTT. This gives the protein CASSLAGSGLTEAFF.

The chain uses TRBV18 and TRBJ2-1; TRBD1 aligns across 7 bases. Germline V gives CDR1 KGHSH, CDR2 LQKENI. The junction had 8 bases not matched to a gene; V was cut back by 2 bases and J by 4 bases. CDR3 length: 16 amino acids. The CDR3 DNA reads as TGTGCCAGCTCACCAACAACGGGACAGATTTACAATGAGCAGTTCTTC. Protein sequence: CASSPTTGQIYNEQFF.

This sequence joins TRBV11-3 and TRBJ2-3; 8 positions match TRBD2. The J segment lost 4 bases and the V segment lost 5 bases, leaving 8 bases of the junction unmatched. This CDR3 is 15 amino acids long. Germline V CDR1 and CDR2: SGHNT, YENEEA. The CDR3 region has the DNA TGTGCCAGCAGCATGCGGGGGGCGGGGGCAGATACGCAGTATTTT. This codes for CASSMRGAGADTQYF.

This chain connects TRBV6-5 to TRBJ1-5, with TRBD1 matching 11 bases. This CDR3 contains 16 residues. Germline values: CDR1 MNHEY, CDR2 SVGAGI. Trimming at V came to 4 bases and at J to 5 bases, leaving 7 bases not matched to a gene. The chain's CDR3 is CASSFSGTGGDQPQHF. Written as DNA, the CDR3 is TGTGCCAGCAGTTTTTCCGGGACAGGGGGGGATCAGCCCCAGCATTTT.

The V call is TRBV9, the J call TRBJ1-2; D may be TRBD1 (6 bases). V was pared by 2 bases and J by 1 base, with 15 bases between. The CDR3 extends over 16 amino acids. Germline assignment: CDR1 SGDLS and CDR2 YYNGEE. CDR3 region: CASSVGGQGINYGYTF. As DNA, the CDR3 is TGTGCCAGCAGCGTCGGAGGCCAGGGGATTAACTATGGCTACACCTTC.

The J gene is TRBJ2-1, the V gene TRBV12-5, with 11 bases fitting TRBD2. The J segment lost 8 bases and the V segment lost 0 bases, leaving 15 bases of the junction unmatched. Germline CDR1 reads LGHNT; CDR2 reads FRNRAP. This CDR3 spans 19 amino acids. CDR3 region: CASGLVLEFLAGGLYEQFF. The DNA for the CDR3 is TGTGCTAGTGGTTTGGTACTTGAATTCCTAGCGGGGGGTTTATATGAGCAGTTCTTC.

The chain links TRBV5-1 to TRBJ2-7, with 7 bases lining up with TRBD1. The germline gives CDR1 SGHRS, CDR2 YFSETQ. The V and J ends lost 0 bases and 3 bases, in that order; junction bases with no gene match: 3. The CDR3 is made up of 14 amino acids. Here the CDR3 DNA reads TGCGCCAGCAGCTTGGACGGACAGGTCTACGAGCAGTACTTC. Encoded protein: CASSLDGQVYEQYF.

This sequence joins TRBV7-9 and TRBJ1-2; D is unclear. The CDR3 extends over 14 amino acids. Deletions cut 1 base from V and 6 bases from J, with 12 bases between. Germline values: CDR1 SEHNR, CDR2 FQNEAQ (reference sequence). For the CDR3, the DNA is TGTGCCAGCAGCTTAGAACGGGGTTGGCATGGCTACACCTTC. It yields the protein CASSLERGWHGYTF.

The chain combines TRBV9 with TRBJ1-2; D unclear. The germline V gene has CDR1 SGDLS and CDR2 YYNGEE. The CDR3 is made up of 12 amino acids. With 0 bases removed from V and 8 bases from J, the gap between germline ends came to 8 bases. CDR3 loop: CASSVEGSGYTF. The CDR3 coding sequence is TGTGCCAGCAGCGTAGAAGGGAGCGGCTACACCTTC.